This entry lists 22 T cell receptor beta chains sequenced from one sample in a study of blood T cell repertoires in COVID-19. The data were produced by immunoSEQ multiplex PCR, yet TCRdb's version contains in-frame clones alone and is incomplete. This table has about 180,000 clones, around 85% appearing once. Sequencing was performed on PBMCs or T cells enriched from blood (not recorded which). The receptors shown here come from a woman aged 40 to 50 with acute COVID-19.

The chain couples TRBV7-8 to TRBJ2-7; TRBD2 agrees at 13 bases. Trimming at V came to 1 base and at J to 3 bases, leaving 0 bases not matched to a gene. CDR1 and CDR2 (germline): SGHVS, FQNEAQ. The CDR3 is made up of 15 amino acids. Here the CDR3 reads CASSLGTSGSYEQYV. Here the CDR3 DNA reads TGTGCCAGCAGCTTAGGGACTAGCGGGAGCTACGAGCAGTACGTC.

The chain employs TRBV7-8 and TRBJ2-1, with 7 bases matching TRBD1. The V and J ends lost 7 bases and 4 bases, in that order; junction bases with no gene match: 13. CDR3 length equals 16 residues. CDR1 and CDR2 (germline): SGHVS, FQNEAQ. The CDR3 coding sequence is TGTGCCAGCACCCCCGGAAGGGGGCCACCATACAATGAGCAGTTCTTC. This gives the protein CASTPGRGPPYNEQFF.

DNA of the CDR3: TGTGCCAGTAGTATAGGTGTGGGGGAGGGGGTATACAATGAGCAGTTCTTC. It yields the protein CASSIGVGEGVYNEQFF. This sequence joins TRBV19 and TRBJ2-1, with D perhaps matching TRBD2 (7 bases). The germline V gene encodes CDR1 LNHDA and CDR2 SQIVND (reference sequence). The germline V and J ends were trimmed by 1 base and 4 bases, with 17 bases remaining between them. This CDR3 contains 17 residues.

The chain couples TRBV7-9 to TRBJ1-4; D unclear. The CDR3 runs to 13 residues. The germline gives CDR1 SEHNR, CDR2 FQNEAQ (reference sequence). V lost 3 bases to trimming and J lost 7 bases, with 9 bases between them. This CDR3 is CASSFLGVEKLFF. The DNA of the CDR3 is TGTGCCAGCAGCTTCCTCGGGGTTGAAAAACTGTTTTTT. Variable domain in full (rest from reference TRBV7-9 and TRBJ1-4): DTGVSQNPRHKITKRGQNVTFRCDPISEHNRLYWYRQTLGQGPEFLTYFQNEAQLEKSRLLSDRFSAERPKGSFSTLEIQRTEQGDSAMYLCASSFLGVEKLFFGSGTQLSVL.

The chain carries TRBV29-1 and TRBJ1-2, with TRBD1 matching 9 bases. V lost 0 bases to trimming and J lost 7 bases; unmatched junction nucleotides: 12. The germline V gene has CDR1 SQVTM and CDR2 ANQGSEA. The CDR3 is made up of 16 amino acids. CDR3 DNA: TGCAGCGTTGAAGATCGTGGGACAGGGCACAACGGTGGCTACACCTTC. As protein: CSVEDRGTGHNGGYTF.

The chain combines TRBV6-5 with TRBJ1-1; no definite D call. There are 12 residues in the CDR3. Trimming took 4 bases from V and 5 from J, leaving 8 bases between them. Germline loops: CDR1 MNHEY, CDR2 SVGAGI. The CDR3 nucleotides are TGTGCCAGCAGTTGGCGGGGAACTGAAGCTTTCTTT. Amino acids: CASSWRGTEAFF.

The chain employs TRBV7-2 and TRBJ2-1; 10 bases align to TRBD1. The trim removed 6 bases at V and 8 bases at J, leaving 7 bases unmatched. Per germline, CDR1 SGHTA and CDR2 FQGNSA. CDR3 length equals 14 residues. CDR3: CASRYRDRGHEQFF. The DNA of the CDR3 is TGTGCCAGCAGATACCGGGACAGGGGACATGAGCAGTTCTTC.

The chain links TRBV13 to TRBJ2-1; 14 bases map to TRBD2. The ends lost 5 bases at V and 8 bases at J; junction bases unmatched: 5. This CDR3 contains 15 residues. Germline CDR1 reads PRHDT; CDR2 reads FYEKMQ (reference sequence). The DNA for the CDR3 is TGTGCCAGCAGCCCGACTAGCGGGAGGGCAGATGAGCAGTTCTTC. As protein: CASSPTSGRADEQFF.

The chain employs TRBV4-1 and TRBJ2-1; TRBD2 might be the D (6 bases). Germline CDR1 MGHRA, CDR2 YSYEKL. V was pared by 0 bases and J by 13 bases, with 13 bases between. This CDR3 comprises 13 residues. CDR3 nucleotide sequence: TGCGCCAGCAGCCAAGATCCAGCGGGTTATCAGTTCTTC. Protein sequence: CASSQDPAGYQFF.

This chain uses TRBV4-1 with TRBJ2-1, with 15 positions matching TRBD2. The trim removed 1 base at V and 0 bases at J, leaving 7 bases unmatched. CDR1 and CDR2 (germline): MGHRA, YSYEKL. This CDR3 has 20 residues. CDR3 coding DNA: TGCGCCAGCAGCCAAGGGTGGGGACTAGCGGGAGGTACCTCCTACAATGAGCAGTTCTTC. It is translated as CASSQGWGLAGGTSYNEQFF.

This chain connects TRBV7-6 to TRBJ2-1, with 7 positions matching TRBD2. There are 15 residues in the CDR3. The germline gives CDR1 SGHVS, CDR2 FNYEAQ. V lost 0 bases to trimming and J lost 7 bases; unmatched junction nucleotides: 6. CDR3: CASSLAGGPWNEQFF. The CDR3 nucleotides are TGTGCCAGCAGCTTAGCGGGAGGGCCTTGGAATGAGCAGTTCTTC.

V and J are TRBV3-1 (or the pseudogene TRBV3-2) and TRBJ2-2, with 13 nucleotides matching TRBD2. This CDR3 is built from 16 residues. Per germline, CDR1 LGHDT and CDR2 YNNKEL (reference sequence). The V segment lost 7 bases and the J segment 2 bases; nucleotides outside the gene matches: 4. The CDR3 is CASTRTSGRNTGELFF. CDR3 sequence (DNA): TGTGCCAGCACCAGGACTAGCGGGAGAAACACCGGGGAGCTGTTTTTT.

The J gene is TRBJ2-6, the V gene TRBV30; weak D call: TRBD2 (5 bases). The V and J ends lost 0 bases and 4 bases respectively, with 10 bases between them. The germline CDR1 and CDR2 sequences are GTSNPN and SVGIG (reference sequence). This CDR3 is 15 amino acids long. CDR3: CAWSVTGSGANVLTF. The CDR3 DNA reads TGTGCCTGGAGTGTCACGGGGTCCGGGGCCAACGTCCTGACTTTC. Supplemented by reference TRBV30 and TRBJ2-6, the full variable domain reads SQTIHQWPATLVQPVGSPLSLECTVEGTSNPNLYWYRQAAGRGLQLLFYSVGIGQISSEVPQNLSASRPQDRQFILSSKKLLLSDSGFYLCAWSVTGSGANVLTFGAGSRLTVL.

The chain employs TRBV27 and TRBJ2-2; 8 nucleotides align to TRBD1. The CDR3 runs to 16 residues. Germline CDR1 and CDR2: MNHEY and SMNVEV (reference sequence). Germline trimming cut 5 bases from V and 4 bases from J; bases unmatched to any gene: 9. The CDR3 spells CASSLQGAMGTGELFF. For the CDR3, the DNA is TGTGCCAGCAGTCTCCAGGGGGCCATGGGCACCGGGGAGCTGTTTTTT.

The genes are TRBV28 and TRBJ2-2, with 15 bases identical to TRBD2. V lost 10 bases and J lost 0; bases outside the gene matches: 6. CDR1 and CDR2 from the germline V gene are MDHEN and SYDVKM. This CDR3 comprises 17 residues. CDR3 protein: CATRTSGRGSNTGELFF. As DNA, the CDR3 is TGTGCCACTCGGACTAGCGGGAGGGGGTCGAACACCGGGGAGCTGTTTTTT. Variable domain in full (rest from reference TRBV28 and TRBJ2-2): DVKVTQSSRYLVKRTGEKVFLECVQDMDHENMFWYRQDPGLGLRLIYFSYDVKMKEKGDIPEGYSVSREKKERFSLILESASTNQTSMYLCATRTSGRGSNTGELFFGEGSRLTVL.

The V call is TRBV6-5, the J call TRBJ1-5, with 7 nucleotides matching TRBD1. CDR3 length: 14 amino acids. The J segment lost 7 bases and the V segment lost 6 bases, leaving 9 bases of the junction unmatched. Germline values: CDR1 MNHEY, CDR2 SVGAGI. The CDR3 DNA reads TGTGCCAGCAGGGGGACAGTATCGGGGCAGCCCCAGCATTTT. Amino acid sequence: CASRGTVSGQPQHF.

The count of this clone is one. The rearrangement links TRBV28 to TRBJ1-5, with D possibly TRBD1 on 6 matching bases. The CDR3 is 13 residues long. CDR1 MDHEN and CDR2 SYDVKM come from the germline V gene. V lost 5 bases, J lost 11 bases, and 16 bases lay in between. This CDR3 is CASSPTGFQAQHF. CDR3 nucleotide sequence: TGTGCCAGCAGTCCCACAGGGTTCCAGGCCCAGCATTTT. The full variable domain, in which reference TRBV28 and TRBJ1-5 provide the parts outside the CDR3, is DVKVTQSSRYLVKRTGEKVFLECVQDMDHENMFWYRQDPGLGLRLIYFSYDVKMKEKGDIPEGYSVSREKKERFSLILESASTNQTSMYLCASSPTGFQAQHFGDGTRLSIL.

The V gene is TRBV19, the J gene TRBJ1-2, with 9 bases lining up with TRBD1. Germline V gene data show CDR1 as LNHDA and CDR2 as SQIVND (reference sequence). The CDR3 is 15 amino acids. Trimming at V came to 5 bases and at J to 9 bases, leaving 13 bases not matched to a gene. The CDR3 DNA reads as TGTGCCAGTAGTGGGACAGGGTGGTCGGTAGGGCGCTACACCTTC. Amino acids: CASSGTGWSVGRYTF.

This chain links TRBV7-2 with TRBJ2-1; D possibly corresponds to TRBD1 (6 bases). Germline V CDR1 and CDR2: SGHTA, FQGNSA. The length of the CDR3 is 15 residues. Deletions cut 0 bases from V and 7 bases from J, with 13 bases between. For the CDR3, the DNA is TGTGCCAGCAGCTTAGCGCCCAGGGGTGAGAATGAGCAGTTCTTC. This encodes CASSLAPRGENEQFF.

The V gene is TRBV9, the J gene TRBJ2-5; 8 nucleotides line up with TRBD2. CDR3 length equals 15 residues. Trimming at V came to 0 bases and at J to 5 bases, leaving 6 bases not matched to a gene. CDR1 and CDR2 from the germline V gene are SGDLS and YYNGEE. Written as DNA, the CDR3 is TGTGCCAGCAGCGTAGATGCGGGAGGTATGGAGACCCAGTACTTC. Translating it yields CASSVDAGGMETQYF.

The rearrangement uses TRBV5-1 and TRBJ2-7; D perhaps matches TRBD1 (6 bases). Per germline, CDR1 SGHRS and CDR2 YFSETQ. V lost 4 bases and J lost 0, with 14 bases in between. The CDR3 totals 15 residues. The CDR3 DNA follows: TGCGCCAGCAGCCGTGGGGGACAAATCTCCTACGAGCAGTACTTC. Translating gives CASSRGGQISYEQYF. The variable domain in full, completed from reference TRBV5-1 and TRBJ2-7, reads KAGVTQTPRYLIKTRGQQVTLSCSPISGHRSVSWYQQTPGQGLQFLFEYFSETQRNKGNFPGRFSGRQFSNSRSEMNVSTLELGDSALYLCASSRGGQISYEQYFGPGTRLTVT.

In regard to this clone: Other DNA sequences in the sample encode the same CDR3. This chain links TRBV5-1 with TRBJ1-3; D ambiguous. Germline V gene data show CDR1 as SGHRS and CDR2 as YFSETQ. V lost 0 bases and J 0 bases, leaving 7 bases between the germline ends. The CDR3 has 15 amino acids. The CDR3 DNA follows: TGCGCCAGCAGCTTGGACGGTAGCTCTGGAAACACCATATATTTT. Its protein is CASSLDGSSGNTIYF.